These 9 T cell receptor beta chains share one sample of origin, sequenced in a study of T cells after yellow fever vaccination. One entry per CDR3 protein results from TCRdb running MiXCR on the 5' RACE reads. The sample consists of a few hundred thousand distinct CDR3 sequences, approximately 8% of them appearing once. Sequenced material: PBMCs, taken roughly 46 days after the first yellow fever vaccination. The receptor set was obtained from a young man who received the YFV17D yellow fever vaccine.

The rearrangement joins TRBV5-1 to TRBJ1-1, with D uncertain. The CDR3 consists of 13 residues. The ends were cut back, 7 bases at V and 1 base at J, with 11 bases in the middle. From germline, CDR1 is SGHRS and CDR2 YFSETQ. CDR3 nucleotide sequence: TGCGCCAGCTTCGGCCACCCGAACACTGAAGCTTTCTTT. Its protein is CASFGHPNTEAFF.

Ten or more counts support this clonotype. The chain recombines TRBV7-2 with TRBJ2-1; 12 bases are shared with TRBD2. This CDR3 spans 17 amino acids. Germline V lookup: CDR1 SGHTA, CDR2 FQGNSA. V lost 7 bases and J lost 2; bases outside the gene matches: 9. In nucleotides, the CDR3 is TGTGCCAGCATGAGGCTAGCGGGGGGGAGAACCTACAATGAGCAGTTCTTC. Amino acid sequence: CASMRLAGGRTYNEQFF.

This clonotype was seen only once. The chain uses TRBV12-3 or TRBV12-4 and TRBJ2-5; maybe TRBD2 (5 bases). Trimming removed 8 bases at V and 2 bases at J, with 12 bases between. The length of the CDR3 is 13 residues. CDR3 protein: CASGSRDQETQYF. The CDR3 DNA reads TGTGCCAGCGGTTCACGGGATCAAGAGACCCAGTACTTC.

This clonotype showed up many times. The gene calls are TRBV6-2 or TRBV6-3 and TRBJ2-7, with a tentative D call TRBD1 (5 bases). Germline-derived CDR1 and CDR2 are MNHEY and SVGEGT. This CDR3 spans 11 amino acids. Between the trimmed V and J ends, which lost 7 bases and 4 bases, there was a span of 8 bases. This CDR3 is CASTQGYEQYF. DNA for the CDR3: TGTGCCAGCACCCAGGGTTACGAGCAGTACTTC.

V gene TRBV10-3 combines with J gene TRBJ1-1; unclear D gene. The germline V gene has CDR1 ENHRY and CDR2 SYGVKD. The CDR3 is 15 residues long. V lost 6 bases and J lost 1, with 15 bases in between. CDR3 residues: CAISDRLTENTEAFF. The CDR3 DNA reads as TGTGCCATCAGCGATAGACTAACAGAGAACACTGAAGCTTTCTTT.

A few counts support this clonotype. The rearrangement joins TRBV7-9 to TRBJ2-2; D might be TRBD2 (5 bases). The CDR3 covers 15 residues. Trimming cost V 3 bases and J 4 bases, with 12 bases left between them. In germline, CDR1 is SEHNR, CDR2 FQNEAQ (reference sequence). The CDR3 nucleotides are TGTGCCAGCAGCTTTCAGTCTAGCTTCACCGGGGAGCTGTTTTTT. Amino acid sequence: CASSFQSSFTGELFF.

This clonotype was counted only a few times. The chain carries TRBV29-1 and TRBJ1-2, with D perhaps TRBD1 (5 bases). Germline V lookup: CDR1 SQVTM, CDR2 ANQGSEA. This CDR3 spans 13 amino acids. V was clipped by 5 bases and J by 4 bases, with 14 bases between them. This chain's CDR3 is CSVSHGDLYGYTF. CDR3 DNA sequence: TGCAGCGTTAGTCACGGGGACCTCTATGGCTACACCTTC. The variable domain in full, with the rest retrieved from reference TRBV29-1 and TRBJ1-2, is SAVISQKPSRDICQRGTSLTIQCQVDSQVTMMFWYRQQPGQSLTLIATANQGSEATYESGFVIDKFPISRPNLTFSTLTVSNMSPEDSSIYLCSVSHGDLYGYTFGSGTRLTVV.

The chain recombines TRBV23-1 with TRBJ2-7, with TRBD1 as a possible D gene (5 bases). TRBV23-1 is known as an ORF, though its function is uncertain. The CDR3 is made up of 14 amino acids. The CDR3 DNA reads TGCGACAGCAGCGAAGACAGCGTCGGGTACGAGCAGTACGTC. Encoded protein: CDSSEDSVGYEQYV.

In its sample, this clonotype was seen a few times. This chain's CDR3 is CASRTRQDTNTEAFF. The DNA for the CDR3 is TGTGCCAGCAGAACTAGACAGGATACGAACACTGAAGCTTTCTTT. This chain uses TRBV5-4 with TRBJ1-1, with D possibly being TRBD1 (6 bases). The CDR3 is made up of 15 amino acids. CDR1 and CDR2 (germline): SGHNT, YYREEE (reference sequence). The V end lost 5 bases, the J end lost 1 base, and 15 bases lay between the germline ends.